Listed below are T cell receptor beta chains from one sample, sequenced in a study of vaccination and CD4 T cells after COVID-19. No antigen has been identified for these receptors. TCRdb reprocessed the PCR reads with MiXCR, giving one entry per CDR3 protein. The table includes over 10,000 distinct CDR3 sequences, 58% detected once. The specimen was CD4+ T cells from blood, cultured in vitro. The receptors come from a human donor who had recovered from COVID-19. The CDR3 runs from the conserved cysteine through the conserved F or W. D genes are given only for firm matches. The size of a clone is reported for some rows only, either as once, few or many, or as a class for expanded clones.

v_gene	d_gene	abundance	j_gene	CDR3nt	CDR3aa
TRBV6-1	.	.	TRBJ1-2	TGTGCCAGCAGTGAAACGGTTAACTATGGCTACACCTTC	CASSETVNYGYTF
TRBV20-1	.	.	TRBJ2-1	TGCAGTGCTAGAGGGCCAGTCTGGGGAAACTACAATGAGCAGTTCTTC	CSARGPVWGNYNEQFF
TRBV6-1	TRBD2	few	TRBJ2-1	TGTGCCAGCAGGAAACGGACTAGCGGGGGGAATGAGCAGTTCTTC	CASRKRTSGGNEQFF
TRBV12-3/TRBV12-4	.	.	TRBJ2-7	TGTGCCAGCAGCTCGACTGACCCATTGGCGAGACTTCCCTACGAGCAGTACTTC	CASSSTDPLARLPYEQYF
TRBV14	.	.	TRBJ2-6	TGTGCCAGCAGCCAATCCCTGGTGGCTGGGGCCAACGTCCTGACTTTC	CASSQSLVAGANVLTF
TRBV28	.	once	TRBJ2-2	TGTGCCAGCAGTTTAGGGCAGGGGCATCAGACCGGGGAGCTGTTTTTT	CASSLGQGHQTGELFF
TRBV6-5	.	.	TRBJ1-3	TGTGCCAGCAGTTATCCTGCACGCTCTGGAAACACCATATATTTT	CASSYPARSGNTIYF
TRBV20-1	.	.	TRBJ2-7	TGCAGTGCTAGTAAAGGTTTAGGGAGCTACGAGCAGTACTTC	CSASKGLGSYEQYF
TRBV7-2	.	few	TRBJ2-1	TGTGCCAGCAGCGTGAGTAGCGGCGGGGGCATTAACAATGAGCAGTTCTTC	CASSVSSGGGINNEQFF
TRBV7-8	.	few	TRBJ1-3	TGTGCCAGCAGCCCGCCCCGGGCACCGTCGGGCGGAAACACCATATATTTT	CASSPPRAPSGGNTIYF
TRBV6-5	.	.	TRBJ1-1	TGTGCCAGCAGTTACGGGGGCAGTAACACTGAAGCTTTCTTT	CASSYGGSNTEAFF
TRBV7-2	.	.	TRBJ1-2	TGTGCCAGCGGCTTAGAACGGGGGTCGGACTATGGCTACACCTTC	CASGLERGSDYGYTF
TRBV5-4	TRBD2	.	TRBJ2-5	TGTGCCAGCAGCTCCGGGACTAGCGGGACACAAGAGACCCAGTACTTC	CASSSGTSGTQETQYF
TRBV11-3	.	.	TRBJ2-3	TGTGCCAGCAGCCATTATCCAGATACGCAGTATTTT	CASSHYPDTQYF